This T cell receptor beta chain was found in a study of cytomegalovirus exposure and HLA in healthy donors. Study-level points and caveats: Testing in vitro showed a few CMV-associated chains specific for CMV antigens. TCR beta chains numbering more than 150 were designated cytomegalovirus-associated. Because they were indistinguishable, some V segments, including TRBV6-2 and TRBV6-3, were excluded.

Per germline, CDR1 GTSNPN and CDR2 SVGIG (reference sequence). CDR3 size: 18 residues. Trimming removed 2 bases from V and 2 bases from J; junction bases left unmatched: 16. Note on this clone: Its specificity is unknown.

With 60 Vbeta and 13 Jbeta primers, the PCR was carried out. Measured with immunoSEQ multiplex PCR; TCRdb has only the in-frame clones, and not every one. The sample holds 100,000 to 150,000 clones; around four fifths are singletons and the top ten take 7.3%. The sample taken for sequencing was PBMCs. The chain combines TRBV30 with TRBJ2-7, with TRBD2 matching over 9 bases. The sequence was obtained from a male donor in good health and CMV-seronegative. This chain's CDR3 is CAWSPPGLAAPRAYEQYF. CDR3 sequence (DNA): TGTGCCTGGAGTCCCCCGGGACTAGCCGCTCCCAGGGCCTACGAGCAGTACTTC.